Below, one T cell receptor beta chain is given with its context. Its matching antigen is unknown. Sequence at one end of the junction differs from germline and may be a read error. The data are from a study of Graves' ophthalmopathy and Graves' hyperthyroidism. Study results and caveats: Blood also carried most expanded thyroid clonotypes exceeding 0.001 frequency.

Researchers took RNA transcripts and amplified TCR beta CDR3 regions from them. Second-round multiplex PCR followed a first-round RT-PCR using HTBI primers. TCRdb re-called the multiplex PCR reads with MiXCR, one entry per CDR3 protein. The sample lists about 600,000 distinct CDR3 sequences, less than 40% occurring once. Germline CDR1 LNHNV, CDR2 YYDKDF (reference sequence). CDR3 length: 17 residues. New diagnoses, under 2 months' duration, and ages 18 to 65 characterized the hyperthyroidism patients. Patients were excluded if they had other autoimmune diseases or uncontrolled infections, and likewise if pregnancy or lactation applied.

The V call is TRBV15, the J call TRBJ2-7; perhaps TRBD1 as D (5 bases). The specimen was peripheral blood or thyroid tissue (not recorded which). This sequence was found in an adult man with Graves' hyperthyroidism. The DNA of the CDR3 is TGTGCCGCCAGCAGAGATATACCGGGTGGACACAGCTACGAGCAGCACTTC. It encodes CAASRDIPGGHSYEQHF.